This entry lists 25 T cell receptor beta chains sequenced from one sample in a study of CXCR3-negative and CXCR3-positive naive CD8 T cells. UMI-labeled 5' RACE yielded the TRB cDNA libraries. TCRdb re-called the 5' RACE reads and gives one entry per CDR3 protein, without DNA. This listing includes 50,000 to 75,000 distinct CDR3 sequences. Sequencing was carried out using naive CXCR3- CD8+ T cells from blood. The subset was: CD45RO-CCR7+CD27+CD95- naive CD8+ T cells lacking CXCR3 (TNR3-). The receptors stem from a human donor in good health. Some clones in this sample may be carry-over from other donors' samples.

The rearrangement joins TRBV11-1 to TRBJ2-7; lacking DNA, the TRBD1 call made by TCRdb goes unchecked. Germline values: CDR1 SGHAT, CDR2 FQDESV (reference sequence). This CDR3 has 14 residues. CDR3 in amino acids: CASSYGTGRYEQYF.

The genes are TRBV29-1 and TRBJ2-3; the TCRdb call, TRBD1, lacks DNA for checking. Germline V gene sequence: CDR1 SQVTM, CDR2 ANQGSEA. CDR3 length equals 16 residues. This CDR3 is CSVEGSTGRIGDTQYF.

This sequence joins TRBV7-9 and TRBJ1-1. The germline CDR1 and CDR2 sequences are SEHNR and FQNEAQ (reference sequence). This CDR3 region has 15 residues. The CDR3: CASSARMGLNTEAFF.

The V gene is TRBV19, the J gene TRBJ2-2; checking the TCRdb D call of TRBD1 is not possible without DNA. The CDR3 has 17 amino acids. Germline loops: CDR1 LNHDA, CDR2 SQIVND (reference sequence). CDR3 protein: CASSEDRVPFRTGELFF. The whole variable domain, remainder taken from reference TRBV19 and TRBJ2-2, is DGGITQSPKYLFRKEGQNVTLSCEQNLNHDAMYWYRQDPGQGLRLIYYSQIVNDFQKGDIAEGYSVSREKKESFPLTVTSAQKNPTAFYLCASSEDRVPFRTGELFFGEGSRLTVL.

This rearrangement joins TRBV6-2 or TRBV6-3 to TRBJ2-1; TCRdb proposes TRBD1, but this gene call is untestable without DNA. The length of the CDR3 is 16 residues. The V gene's germline CDR1 is MNHEY and CDR2 SVGEGT. CDR3 region: CASRHPPGFLSDEQFF.

The chain combines TRBV3-1 with TRBJ2-1; the TCRdb D gene call, TRBD2, has no DNA to confirm it. The germline V gene encodes CDR1 LGHDT and CDR2 YNNKEL (reference sequence). This CDR3 is built from 13 residues. The CDR3 is CASSQAPQDEQFF.

The rearrangement links TRBV23-1 to TRBJ2-1; no DNA is available, so the TRBD1 call from TCRdb remains unchecked. TRBV23-1 is known as an ORF, though its function is uncertain. CDR3 length: 17 residues. CDR3 residues: CASSPVFPQRTDNEQFF.

The chain is built from TRBV20-1 and TRBJ2-3. CDR1 and CDR2 from the germline V gene are DFQATT and SNEGSKA (reference sequence). The CDR3 is 12 residues long. The CDR3 protein is CSARDTTDTQYF.

This chain uses TRBV5-1 with TRBJ2-7; TCRdb designates TRBD2, a call that cannot be tested without DNA. Germline V gives CDR1 SGHRS, CDR2 YFSETQ. This CDR3 is built from 17 residues. This CDR3 is CASSHLPGTSLLSEQYF. The full variable domain, its missing parts supplied by reference TRBV5-1 and TRBJ2-7, is KAGVTQTPRYLIKTRGQQVTLSCSPISGHRSVSWYQQTPGQGLQFLFEYFSETQRNKGNFPGRFSGRQFSNSRSEMNVSTLELGDSALYLCASSHLPGTSLLSEQYFGPGTRLTVT.

The chain recombines TRBV28 with TRBJ2-2; the TCRdb D gene call, TRBD1, has no DNA to confirm it. The germline CDR1 and CDR2 sequences are MDHEN and SYDVKM. The CDR3 extends over 15 amino acids. CDR3 loop: CASSGVGTGPGELFF.

The chain employs TRBV6-5 and TRBJ1-1. Germline loops: CDR1 MNHEY, CDR2 SVGAGI. The CDR3 is 15 amino acids. The CDR3 sequence is CASSYWRPKDTEAFF.

This chain uses TRBV6-1 with TRBJ2-5. The CDR3 is made up of 14 amino acids. Looked up from germline, CDR1 is MNHNS and CDR2 is SASEGT. The CDR3: CASSEMGYQETQYF.

The CDR3 region is CASSPPPSWVSETQYF. The V and J genes are TRBV3-1 and TRBJ2-5; absent DNA, TCRdb's TRBD1 call cannot be checked. This CDR3 is built from 16 residues. Germline CDR1 LGHDT, CDR2 YNNKEL (reference sequence).

The CDR3 here is CAITPDREGSYEQYF. The chain employs TRBV10-3 and TRBJ2-7; TCRdb selects TRBD1, and the lack of DNA leaves this call unchecked. Germline V gene lookup returns CDR1 ENHRY and CDR2 SYGVKD. The CDR3 length is 15 residues.

The gene calls are TRBV29-1 and TRBJ2-5; TCRdb calls TRBD2, which cannot be checked without DNA. The CDR3 loop spans 15 amino acids. Germline lookup yields CDR1 SQVTM and CDR2 ANQGSEA. This chain's CDR3 is CSVDILAGGWETQYF.

The chain combines TRBV9 with TRBJ1-2; the D gene TCRdb calls, TRBD1, cannot be checked with no DNA. The CDR3 consists of 15 residues. CDR1 is SGDLS and CDR2 is YYNGEE in the germline V gene. The CDR3 loop is CASSVGLPGAYGYTF.

The chain recombines TRBV15 with TRBJ2-1; without DNA, the TCRdb call of TRBD1 cannot be checked. Looked up from germline, CDR1 is LNHNV and CDR2 is YYDKDF (reference sequence). This CDR3 spans 15 amino acids. CDR3 region: CATSRDRDDYNEQFF.

This sequence joins TRBV20-1 and TRBJ2-7; TCRdb's D gene call, TRBD1, goes unchecked for lack of DNA. This CDR3 comprises 13 residues. Germline V CDR1 and CDR2: DFQATT, SNEGSKA (reference sequence). CDR3 loop: CSASRGSVVEQYF.

This chain connects TRBV7-6 to TRBJ2-7; TCRdb lists TRBD1, though no DNA is available to test this call. From germline, CDR1 is SGHVS and CDR2 FNYEAQ. The CDR3 sequence is 15 residues long. The CDR3 is CASSLARGSSYEQYF.

This chain joins TRBV4-1 and TRBJ2-1; as DNA is missing, the TRBD1 call by TCRdb cannot be tested. This CDR3 region has 15 residues. Germline V gene sequence: CDR1 MGHRA, CDR2 YSYEKL. The CDR3 spells CASSPPGGPGHEQFF.

The V and J genes are TRBV12-2 and TRBJ2-5; TCRdb reports TRBD2, a call that lacks DNA to check it against. TRBV12-2 is recorded as a pseudogene. The CDR3 spans 14 residues. CDR3 protein: CASRLAGPQETQYF.

The chain joins TRBV28 to TRBJ2-1. The CDR3 has 15 residues. Germline V gives CDR1 MDHEN, CDR2 SYDVKM. The CDR3 sequence: CASTDARSSYNEQFF.

The J gene is TRBJ1-3, the V gene TRBV29-1. This CDR3 region has 14 residues. Germline V gives CDR1 SQVTM, CDR2 ANQGSEA. The CDR3 sequence is CSVMVGVLGNTIYF.

The chain combines TRBV4-3 with TRBJ2-2; TCRdb reports TRBD1, a call that lacks DNA to check it against. Germline V gene sequence: CDR1 LGHNA, CDR2 YSLEER. The CDR3 contains 17 residues. Here the CDR3 reads CASSPGQIIKWTGELFF.

The chain is built from TRBV12-3 or TRBV12-4 and TRBJ2-3. This CDR3 spans 13 amino acids. This CDR3 reads CASSFSTTDTQYF.